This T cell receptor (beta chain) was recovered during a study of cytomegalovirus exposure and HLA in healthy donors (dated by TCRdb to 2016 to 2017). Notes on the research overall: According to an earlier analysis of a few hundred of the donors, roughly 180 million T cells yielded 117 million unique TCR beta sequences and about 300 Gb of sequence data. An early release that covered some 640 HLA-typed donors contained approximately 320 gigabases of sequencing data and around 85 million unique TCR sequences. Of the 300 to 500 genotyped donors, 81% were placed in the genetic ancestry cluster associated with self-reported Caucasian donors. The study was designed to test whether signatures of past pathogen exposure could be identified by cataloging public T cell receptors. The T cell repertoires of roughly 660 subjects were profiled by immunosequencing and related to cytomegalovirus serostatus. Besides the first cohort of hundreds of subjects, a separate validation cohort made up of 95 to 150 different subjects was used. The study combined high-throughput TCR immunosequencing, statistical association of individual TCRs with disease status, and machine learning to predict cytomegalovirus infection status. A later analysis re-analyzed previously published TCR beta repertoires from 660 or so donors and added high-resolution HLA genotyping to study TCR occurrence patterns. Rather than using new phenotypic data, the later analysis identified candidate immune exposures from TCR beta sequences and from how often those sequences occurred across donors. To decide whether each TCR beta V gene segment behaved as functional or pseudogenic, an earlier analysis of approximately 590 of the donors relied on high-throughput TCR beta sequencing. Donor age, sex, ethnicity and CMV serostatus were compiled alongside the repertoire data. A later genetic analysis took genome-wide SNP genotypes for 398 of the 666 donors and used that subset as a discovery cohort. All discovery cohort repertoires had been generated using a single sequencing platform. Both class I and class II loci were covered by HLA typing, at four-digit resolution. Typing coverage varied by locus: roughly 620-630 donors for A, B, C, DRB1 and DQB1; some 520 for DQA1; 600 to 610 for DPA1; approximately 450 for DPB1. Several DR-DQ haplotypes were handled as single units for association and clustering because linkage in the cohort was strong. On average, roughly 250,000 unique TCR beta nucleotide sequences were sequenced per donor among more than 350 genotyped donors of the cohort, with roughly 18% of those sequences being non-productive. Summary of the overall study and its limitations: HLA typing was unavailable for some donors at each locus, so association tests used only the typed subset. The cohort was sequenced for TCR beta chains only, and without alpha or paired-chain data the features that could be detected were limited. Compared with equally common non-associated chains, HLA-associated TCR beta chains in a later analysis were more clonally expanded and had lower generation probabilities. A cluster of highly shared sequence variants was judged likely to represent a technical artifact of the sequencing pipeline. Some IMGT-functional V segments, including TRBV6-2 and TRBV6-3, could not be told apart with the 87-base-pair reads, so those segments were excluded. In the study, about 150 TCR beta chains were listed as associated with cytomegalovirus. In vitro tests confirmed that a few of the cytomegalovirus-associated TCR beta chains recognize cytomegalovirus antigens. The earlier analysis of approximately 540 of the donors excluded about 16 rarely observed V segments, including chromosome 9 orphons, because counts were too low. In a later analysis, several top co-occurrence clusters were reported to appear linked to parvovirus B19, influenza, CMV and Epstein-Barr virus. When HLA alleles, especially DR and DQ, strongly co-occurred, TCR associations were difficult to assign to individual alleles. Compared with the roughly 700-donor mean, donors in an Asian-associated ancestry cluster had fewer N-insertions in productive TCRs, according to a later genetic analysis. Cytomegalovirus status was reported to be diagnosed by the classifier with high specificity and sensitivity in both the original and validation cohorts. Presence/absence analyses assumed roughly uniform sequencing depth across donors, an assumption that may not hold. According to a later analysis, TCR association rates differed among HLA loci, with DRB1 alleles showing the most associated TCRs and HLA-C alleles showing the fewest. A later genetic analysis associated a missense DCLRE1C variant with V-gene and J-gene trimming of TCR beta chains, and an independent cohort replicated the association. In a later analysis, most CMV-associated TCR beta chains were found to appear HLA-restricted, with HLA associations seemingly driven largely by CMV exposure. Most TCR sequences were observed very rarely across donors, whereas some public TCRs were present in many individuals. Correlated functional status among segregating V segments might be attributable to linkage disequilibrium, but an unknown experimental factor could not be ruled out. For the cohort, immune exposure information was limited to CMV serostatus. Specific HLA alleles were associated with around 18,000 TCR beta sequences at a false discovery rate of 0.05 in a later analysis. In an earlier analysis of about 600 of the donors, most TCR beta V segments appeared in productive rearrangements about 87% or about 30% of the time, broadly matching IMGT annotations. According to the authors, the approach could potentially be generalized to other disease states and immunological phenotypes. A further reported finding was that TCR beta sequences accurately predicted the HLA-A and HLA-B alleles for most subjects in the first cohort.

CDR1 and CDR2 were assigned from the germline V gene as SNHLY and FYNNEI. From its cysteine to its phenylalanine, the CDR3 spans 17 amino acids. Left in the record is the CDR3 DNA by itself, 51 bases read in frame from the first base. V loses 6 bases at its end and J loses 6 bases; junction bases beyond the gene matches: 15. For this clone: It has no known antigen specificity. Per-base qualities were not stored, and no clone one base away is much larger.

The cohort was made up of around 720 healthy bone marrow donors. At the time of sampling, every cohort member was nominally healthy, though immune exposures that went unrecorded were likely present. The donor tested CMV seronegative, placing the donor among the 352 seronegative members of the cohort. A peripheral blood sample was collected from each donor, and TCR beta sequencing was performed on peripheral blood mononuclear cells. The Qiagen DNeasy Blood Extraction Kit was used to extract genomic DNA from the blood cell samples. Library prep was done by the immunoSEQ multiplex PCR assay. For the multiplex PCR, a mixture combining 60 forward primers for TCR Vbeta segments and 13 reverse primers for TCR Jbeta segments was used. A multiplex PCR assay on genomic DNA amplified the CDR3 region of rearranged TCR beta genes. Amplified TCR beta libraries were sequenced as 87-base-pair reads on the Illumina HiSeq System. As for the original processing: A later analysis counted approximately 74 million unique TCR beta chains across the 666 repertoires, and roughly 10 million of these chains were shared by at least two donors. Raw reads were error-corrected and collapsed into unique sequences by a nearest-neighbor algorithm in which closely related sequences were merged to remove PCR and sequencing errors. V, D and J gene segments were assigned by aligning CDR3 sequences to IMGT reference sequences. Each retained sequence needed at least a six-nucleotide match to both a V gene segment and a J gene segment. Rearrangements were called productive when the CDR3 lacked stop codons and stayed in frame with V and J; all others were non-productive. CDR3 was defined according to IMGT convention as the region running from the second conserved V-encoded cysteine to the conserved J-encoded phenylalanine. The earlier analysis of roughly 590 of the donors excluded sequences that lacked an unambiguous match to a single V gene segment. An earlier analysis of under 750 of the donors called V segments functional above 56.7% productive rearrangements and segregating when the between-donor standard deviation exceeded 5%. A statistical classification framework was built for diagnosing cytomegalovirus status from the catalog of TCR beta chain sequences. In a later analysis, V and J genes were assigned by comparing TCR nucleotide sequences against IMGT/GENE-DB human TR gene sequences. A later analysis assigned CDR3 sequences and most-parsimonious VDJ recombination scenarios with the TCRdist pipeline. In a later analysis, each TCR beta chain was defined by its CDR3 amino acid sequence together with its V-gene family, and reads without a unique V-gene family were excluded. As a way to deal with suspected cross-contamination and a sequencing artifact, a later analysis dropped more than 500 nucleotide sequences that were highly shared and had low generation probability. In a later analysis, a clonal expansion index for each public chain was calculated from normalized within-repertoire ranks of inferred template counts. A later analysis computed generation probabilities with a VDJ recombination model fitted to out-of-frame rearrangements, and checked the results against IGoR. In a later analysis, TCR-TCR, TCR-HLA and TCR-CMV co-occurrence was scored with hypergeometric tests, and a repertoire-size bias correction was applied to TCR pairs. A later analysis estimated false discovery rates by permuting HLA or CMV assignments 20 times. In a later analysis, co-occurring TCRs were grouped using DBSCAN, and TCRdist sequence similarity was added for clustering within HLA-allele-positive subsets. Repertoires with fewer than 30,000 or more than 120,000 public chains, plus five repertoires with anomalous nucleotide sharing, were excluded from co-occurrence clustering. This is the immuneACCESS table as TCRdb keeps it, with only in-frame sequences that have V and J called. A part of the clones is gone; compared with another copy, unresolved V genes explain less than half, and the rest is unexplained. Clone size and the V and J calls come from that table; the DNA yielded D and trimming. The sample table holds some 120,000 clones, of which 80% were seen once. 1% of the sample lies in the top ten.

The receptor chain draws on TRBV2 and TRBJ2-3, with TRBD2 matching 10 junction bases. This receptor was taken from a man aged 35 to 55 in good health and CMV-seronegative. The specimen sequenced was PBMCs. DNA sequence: TGTGCCAGCAGAGAGGTAGGAGCGGGAGGGCCACGGGATACGCAGTATTTT. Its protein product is CASREVGAGGPRDTQYF.